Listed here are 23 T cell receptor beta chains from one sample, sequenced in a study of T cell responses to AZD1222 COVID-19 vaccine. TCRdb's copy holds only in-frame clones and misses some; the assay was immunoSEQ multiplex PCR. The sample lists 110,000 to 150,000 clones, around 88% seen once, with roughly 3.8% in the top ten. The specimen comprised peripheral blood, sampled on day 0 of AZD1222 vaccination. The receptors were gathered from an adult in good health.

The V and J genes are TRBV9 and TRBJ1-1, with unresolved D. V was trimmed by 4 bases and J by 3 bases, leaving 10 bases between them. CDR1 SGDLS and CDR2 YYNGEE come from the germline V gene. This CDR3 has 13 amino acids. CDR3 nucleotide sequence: TGTGCCAGCAGCCCCTTGGTAGACACTGAAGCTTTCTTT. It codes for CASSPLVDTEAFF.

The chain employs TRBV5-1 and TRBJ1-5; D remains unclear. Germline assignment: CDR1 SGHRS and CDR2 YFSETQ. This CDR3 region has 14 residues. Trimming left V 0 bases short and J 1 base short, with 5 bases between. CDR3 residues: CASSLEGSNQPQHF. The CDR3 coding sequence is TGCGCCAGCAGCTTGGAAGGGAGCAATCAGCCCCAGCATTTT. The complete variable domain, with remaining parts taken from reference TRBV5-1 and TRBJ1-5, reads KAGVTQTPRYLIKTRGQQVTLSCSPISGHRSVSWYQQTPGQGLQFLFEYFSETQRNKGNFPGRFSGRQFSNSRSEMNVSTLELGDSALYLCASSLEGSNQPQHFGDGTRLSIL.

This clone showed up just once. Here the CDR3 reads CASSEGQGADEQYF. As DNA, the CDR3 is TGTGCCAGCAGTGAGGGACAGGGGGCGGACGAGCAGTACTTC. The chain links TRBV6-1 to TRBJ2-7; TRBD1 aligns across 12 bases. V lost 3 bases and J lost 5; bases outside the gene matches: 2. The germline V gene has CDR1 MNHNS and CDR2 SASEGT. CDR3 length: 14 residues.

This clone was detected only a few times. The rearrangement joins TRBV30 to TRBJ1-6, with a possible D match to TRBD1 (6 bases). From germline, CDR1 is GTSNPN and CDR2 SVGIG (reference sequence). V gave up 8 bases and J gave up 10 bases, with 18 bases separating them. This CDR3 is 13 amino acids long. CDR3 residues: CAGQTQGNSPLHF. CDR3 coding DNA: TGTGCCGGACAGACACAGGGTAACTCACCCCTCCACTTT. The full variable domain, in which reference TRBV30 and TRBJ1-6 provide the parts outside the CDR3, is SQTIHQWPATLVQPVGSPLSLECTVEGTSNPNLYWYRQAAGRGLQLLFYSVGIGQISSEVPQNLSASRPQDRQFILSSKKLLLSDSGFYLCAGQTQGNSPLHFGNGTRLTVT.

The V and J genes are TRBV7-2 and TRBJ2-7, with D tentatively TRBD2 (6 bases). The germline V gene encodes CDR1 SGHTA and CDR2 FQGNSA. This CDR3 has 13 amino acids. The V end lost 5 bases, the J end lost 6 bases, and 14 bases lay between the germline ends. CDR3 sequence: CASSAGGLAEQYF. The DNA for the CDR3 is TGTGCCAGCAGCGCCGGAGGGTTGGCCGAGCAGTACTTC.

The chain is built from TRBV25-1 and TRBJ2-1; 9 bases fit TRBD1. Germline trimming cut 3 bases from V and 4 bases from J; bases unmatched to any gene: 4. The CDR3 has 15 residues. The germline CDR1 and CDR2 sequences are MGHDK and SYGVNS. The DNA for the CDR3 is TGTGCCAGCAGTGAGGGAGGACAGGGGTACAATGAGCAGTTCTTC. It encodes CASSEGGQGYNEQFF.

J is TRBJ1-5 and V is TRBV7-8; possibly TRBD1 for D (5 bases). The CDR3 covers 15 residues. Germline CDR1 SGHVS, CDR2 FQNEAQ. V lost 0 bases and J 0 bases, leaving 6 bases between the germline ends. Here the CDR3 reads CASSLAGHSNQPQHF. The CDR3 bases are TGTGCCAGCAGCTTAGCGGGGCATAGCAATCAGCCCCAGCATTTT. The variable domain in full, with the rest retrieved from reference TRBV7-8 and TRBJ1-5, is GAGVSQSPRYKVAKRGQDVALRCDPISGHVSLFWYQQALGQGPEFLTYFQNEAQLDKSGLPSDRFFAERPEGSVSTLKIQRTQQEDSAVYLCASSLAGHSNQPQHFGDGTRLSIL.

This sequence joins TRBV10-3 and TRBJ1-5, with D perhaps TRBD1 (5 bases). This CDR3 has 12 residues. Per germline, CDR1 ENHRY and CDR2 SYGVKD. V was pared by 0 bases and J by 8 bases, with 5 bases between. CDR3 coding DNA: TGTGCCATCAGTGAGTCGGGGGAGCCCCAGCATTTT. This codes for CAISESGEPQHF.

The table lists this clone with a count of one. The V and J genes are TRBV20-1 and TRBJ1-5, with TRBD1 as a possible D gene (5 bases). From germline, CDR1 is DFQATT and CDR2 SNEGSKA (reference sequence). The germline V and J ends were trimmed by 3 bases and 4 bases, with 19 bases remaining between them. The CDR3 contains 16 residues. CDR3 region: CSASFVGVAFNQPQHF. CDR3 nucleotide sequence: TGCAGTGCTAGTTTTGTAGGGGTCGCTTTTAATCAGCCCCAGCATTTT.

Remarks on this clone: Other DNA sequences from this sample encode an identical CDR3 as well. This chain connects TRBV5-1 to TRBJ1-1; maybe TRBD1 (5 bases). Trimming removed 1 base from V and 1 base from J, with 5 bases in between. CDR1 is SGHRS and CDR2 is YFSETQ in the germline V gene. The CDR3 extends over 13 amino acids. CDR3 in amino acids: CASSLTGNTEAFF. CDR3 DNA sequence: TGCGCCAGCAGCTTGACAGGGAACACTGAAGCTTTCTTT.

Here the CDR3 reads CASSSPGQGPNEQFF. CDR3 bases: TGTGCCAGCAGCTCCCCGGGACAGGGCCCCAATGAGCAGTTCTTC. The genes are TRBV7-2 and TRBJ2-1; TRBD1 matches at 9 bases. Per germline, CDR1 SGHTA and CDR2 FQGNSA. The CDR3 sequence is 15 residues long. V shed 4 bases and J 6 bases; nucleotides not matched to a gene: 7.

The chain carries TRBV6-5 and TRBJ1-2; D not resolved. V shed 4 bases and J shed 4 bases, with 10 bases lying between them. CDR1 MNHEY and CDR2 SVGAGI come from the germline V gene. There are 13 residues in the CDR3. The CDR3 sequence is CASSSPGPYGYTF. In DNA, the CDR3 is TGTGCCAGCAGTTCGCCCGGGCCCTATGGCTACACCTTC.

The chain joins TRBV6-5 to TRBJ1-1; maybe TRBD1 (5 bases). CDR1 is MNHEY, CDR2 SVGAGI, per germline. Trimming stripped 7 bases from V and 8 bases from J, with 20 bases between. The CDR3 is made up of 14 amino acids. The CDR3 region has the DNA TGTGCCAGCACCCAAAGTCGGGCCAGGGTGGAAGCTTTCTTT. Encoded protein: CASTQSRARVEAFF.

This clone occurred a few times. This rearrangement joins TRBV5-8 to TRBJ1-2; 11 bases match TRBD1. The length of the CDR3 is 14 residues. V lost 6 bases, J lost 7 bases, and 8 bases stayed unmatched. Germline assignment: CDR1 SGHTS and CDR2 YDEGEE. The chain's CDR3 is CASTLIGTGGGYTF. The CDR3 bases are TGTGCCAGCACTCTGATCGGGACAGGGGGTGGCTACACCTTC. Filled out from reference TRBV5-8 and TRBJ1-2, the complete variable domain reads EAGVTQSPTHLIKTRGQQATLRCSPISGHTSVYWYQQALGLGLQFLLWYDEGEERNRGNFPPRFSGRQFPNYSSELNVNALELEDSALYLCASTLIGTGGGYTFGSGTRLTVV.

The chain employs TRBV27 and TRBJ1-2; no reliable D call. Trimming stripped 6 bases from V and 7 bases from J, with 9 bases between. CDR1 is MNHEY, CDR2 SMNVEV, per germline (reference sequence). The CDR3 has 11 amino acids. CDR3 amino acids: CASSAGLGYTF. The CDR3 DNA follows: TGTGCCAGCAGCGCCGGACTTGGCTACACCTTC.

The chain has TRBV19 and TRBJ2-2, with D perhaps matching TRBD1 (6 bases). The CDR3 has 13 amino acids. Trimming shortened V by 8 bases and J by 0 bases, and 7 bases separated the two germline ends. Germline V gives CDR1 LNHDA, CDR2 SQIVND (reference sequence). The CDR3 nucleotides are TGTGCCAGTCGACAGGCGAACACCGGGGAGCTGTTTTTT. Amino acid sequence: CASRQANTGELFF.

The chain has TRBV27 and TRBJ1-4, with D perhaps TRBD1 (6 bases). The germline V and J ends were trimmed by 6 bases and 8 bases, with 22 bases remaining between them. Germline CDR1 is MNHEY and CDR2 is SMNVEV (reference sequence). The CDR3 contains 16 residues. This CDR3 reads CASRPSPRGPSEKLFF. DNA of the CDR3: TGTGCCAGCAGACCTAGCCCCAGGGGTCCTAGCGAAAAACTGTTTTTT. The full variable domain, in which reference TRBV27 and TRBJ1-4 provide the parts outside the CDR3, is EAQVTQNPRYLITVTGKKLTVTCSQNMNHEYMSWYRQDPGLGLRQIYYSMNVEVTDKGDVPEGYKVSRKEKRNFPLILESPSPNQTSLYFCASRPSPRGPSEKLFFGSGTQLSVL.

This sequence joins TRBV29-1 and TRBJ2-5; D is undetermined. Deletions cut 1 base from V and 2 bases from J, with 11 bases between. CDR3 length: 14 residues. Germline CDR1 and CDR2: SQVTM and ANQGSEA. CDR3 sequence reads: CSVEGKLRQETQYF. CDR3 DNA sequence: TGCAGCGTTGAAGGCAAACTAAGACAAGAGACCCAGTACTTC.

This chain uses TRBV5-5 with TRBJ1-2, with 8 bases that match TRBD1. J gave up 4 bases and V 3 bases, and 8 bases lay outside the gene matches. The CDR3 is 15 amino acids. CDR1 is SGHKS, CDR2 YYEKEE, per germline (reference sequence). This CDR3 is CASSSPRTGLYGYTF. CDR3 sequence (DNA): TGTGCCAGCAGCTCCCCTAGGACAGGGCTCTATGGCTACACCTTC.

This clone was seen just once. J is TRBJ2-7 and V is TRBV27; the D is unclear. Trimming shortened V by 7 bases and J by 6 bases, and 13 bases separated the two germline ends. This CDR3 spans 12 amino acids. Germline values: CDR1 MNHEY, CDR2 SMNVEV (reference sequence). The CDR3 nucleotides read TGTGCCAGCAAATTTTACTCGGGCGAGCAGTACTTC. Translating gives CASKFYSGEQYF.

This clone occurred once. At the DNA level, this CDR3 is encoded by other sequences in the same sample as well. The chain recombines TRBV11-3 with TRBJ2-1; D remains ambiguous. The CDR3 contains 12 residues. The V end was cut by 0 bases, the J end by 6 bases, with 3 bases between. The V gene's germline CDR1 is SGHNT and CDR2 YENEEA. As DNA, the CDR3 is TGTGCCAGCAGCTTAGATGCCAATGAGCAGTTCTTC. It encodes CASSLDANEQFF.

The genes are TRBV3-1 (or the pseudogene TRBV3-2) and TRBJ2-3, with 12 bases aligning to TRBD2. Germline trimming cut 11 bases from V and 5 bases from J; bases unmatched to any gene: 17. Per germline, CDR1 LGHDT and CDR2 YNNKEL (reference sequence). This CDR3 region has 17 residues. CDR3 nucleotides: TGTGCCGTCTCGCGGGGGACTAGCGGGCGCGCAATAGATACGCAGTATTTT. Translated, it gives CAVSRGTSGRAIDTQYF.

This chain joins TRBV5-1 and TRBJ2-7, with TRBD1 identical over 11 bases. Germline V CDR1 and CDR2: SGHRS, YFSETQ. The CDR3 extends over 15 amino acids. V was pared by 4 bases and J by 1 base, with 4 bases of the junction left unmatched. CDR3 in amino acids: CASSPGQGASYEQYF. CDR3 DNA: TGCGCCAGCAGCCCTGGACAGGGGGCATCCTACGAGCAGTACTTC.